The clone carrying this T cell receptor (beta chain) appeared a single time. The antigen is undetermined. This sample was taken from a study of blood T cells in healthy people across ages. Background on the study: About one barcoded beta molecule per two T cells was the capture yield of template switching. General study points: Among T cells, TCR beta diversity per million cells dropped roughly linearly as age rose.

CDR1 MNHNY and CDR2 SVGAGI come from the germline V gene (reference sequence). V lost 4 bases, J lost 2 bases, and 18 bases lay in between. This CDR3 is built from 17 residues. Using a J-beta primer mix together with a sample-barcoded 5' primer, a second PCR was run for about 7 to 12 cycles. Via MiXCR, TCRdb re-called the 5' RACE reads, giving one row per CDR3 protein. The table includes 1.2 million to 1.5 million distinct CDR3 sequences, 59% detected once. Sequencing was done on a sample of blood. The gene calls are TRBV6-6 and TRBJ1-5; D gene uncertain. The TCR comes from a man aged 18 to 30 in good health. The CDR3 DNA reads as TGTGCCAGCAGTTCCCACAGACCGCCTAGAGGCAATCAGCCCCAGCATTTT. This codes for CASSSHRPPRGNQPQHF.